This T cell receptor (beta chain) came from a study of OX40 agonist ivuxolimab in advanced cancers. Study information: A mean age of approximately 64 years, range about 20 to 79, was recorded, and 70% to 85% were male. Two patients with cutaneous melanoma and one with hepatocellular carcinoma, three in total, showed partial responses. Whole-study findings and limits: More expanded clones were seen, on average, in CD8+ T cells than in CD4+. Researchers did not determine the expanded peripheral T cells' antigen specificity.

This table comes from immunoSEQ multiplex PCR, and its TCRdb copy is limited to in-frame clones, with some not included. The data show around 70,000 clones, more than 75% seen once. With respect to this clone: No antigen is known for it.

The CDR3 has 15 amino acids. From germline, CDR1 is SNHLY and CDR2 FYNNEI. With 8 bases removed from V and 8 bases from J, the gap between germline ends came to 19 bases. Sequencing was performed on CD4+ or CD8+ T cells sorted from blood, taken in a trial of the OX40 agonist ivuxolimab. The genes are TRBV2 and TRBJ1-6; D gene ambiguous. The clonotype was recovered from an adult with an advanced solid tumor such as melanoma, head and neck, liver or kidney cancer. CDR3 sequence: CASRRADPMDSPLHF. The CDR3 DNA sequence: TGTGCCAGCCGTAGGGCAGACCCTATGGATTCACCCCTCCACTTT.